The 10 T cell receptor beta chains reported below all come from one sample, sequenced in a study of cytomegalovirus exposure and HLA in healthy donors. The PCR had 60 Vbeta and 13 Jbeta primers. Here immunoSEQ multiplex PCR was the method, and the copy in TCRdb shows in-frame clones only, minus some. The top ten hold around 3% of the sample, which has over 150,000 clones, around 74% seen once. Source material: PBMCs. The origin of the receptors is a male donor in good health and CMV-seronegative.

The chain links TRBV6-5 to TRBJ1-6; D not resolved. V lost 0 bases and J lost 9, with 6 bases in between. This CDR3 region has 13 residues. CDR1 is MNHEY, CDR2 SVGAGI, per germline. CDR3: CASSYSERSPLHF. The DNA of the CDR3 is TGTGCCAGCAGTTACTCAGAGCGTTCACCCCTCCACTTT.

The chain combines TRBV7-6 with TRBJ1-4; a weak D match, TRBD1 (5 bases). Trimming shortened V by 2 bases and J by 7 bases, and 14 bases separated the two germline ends. CDR1 and CDR2 (germline): SGHVS, FNYEAQ. This CDR3 comprises 15 residues. CDR3 protein: CASSLNPPQGEKLFF. The CDR3 DNA reads TGTGCCAGCAGCTTAAACCCCCCGCAGGGTGAAAAACTGTTTTTT.

This rearrangement joins TRBV9 to TRBJ1-2; tentative D call: TRBD1 (5 bases). The CDR3 is 12 residues long. The V and J ends lost 7 bases and 8 bases respectively, with 15 bases between them. The germline V gene encodes CDR1 SGDLS and CDR2 YYNGEE. The CDR3: CASQGRSEGYTF. The CDR3 DNA is TGTGCCAGCCAGGGCCGATCAGAAGGCTACACCTTC. The entire variable domain, with the rest obtained from reference TRBV9 and TRBJ1-2, is as follows: DSGVTQTPKHLITATGQRVTLRCSPRSGDLSVYWYQQSLDQGLQFLIQYYNGEERAKGNILERFSAQQFPDLHSELNLSSLELGDSALYFCASQGRSEGYTFGSGTRLTVV.

CDR3 residues: CASSSDRGVPEAFF. The CDR3 DNA is TGTGCCAGCAGTTCCGACAGGGGGGTCCCTGAAGCTTTCTTT. This chain links TRBV6-1 with TRBJ1-1, with 9 bases lining up with TRBD1. Per germline, CDR1 MNHNS and CDR2 SASEGT. V trimming: 5 bases; J trimming: 6 bases; junction bases outside the gene matches: 7. The length of the CDR3 is 14 residues.

The chain links TRBV6-1 to TRBJ1-5; D is possibly TRBD1 (5 bases). CDR1 is MNHNS and CDR2 is SASEGT in the germline V gene. The CDR3 is made up of 12 amino acids. Trimming shortened V by 7 bases and J by 5 bases, and 9 bases separated the two germline ends. The DNA of the CDR3 is TGTGCCAGCAAATCGGGGGATCAGCCCCAGCATTTT. Its protein product is CASKSGDQPQHF.

The chain has TRBV5-1 and TRBJ1-4; TRBD1 matches 7 bases. The CDR3 is 14 amino acids. V shed 4 bases and J 3 bases; nucleotides not matched to a gene: 3. CDR1 and CDR2 from the germline V gene are SGHRS and YFSETQ. The CDR3 nucleotides read TGCGCCAGCAGCCCGGGACAGTCTAATGAAAAACTGTTTTTT. Translating it yields CASSPGQSNEKLFF.

This chain joins TRBV11-3 and TRBJ2-3; D gene ambiguous. The CDR3 spans 13 residues. Germline CDR1 is SGHNT and CDR2 is YENEEA. V lost 2 bases and J 1 base, leaving 4 bases between the germline ends. CDR3 sequence reads: CASSLLGTDTQYF. In nucleotides, the CDR3 is TGTGCCAGCAGCTTACTAGGCACAGATACGCAGTATTTT.

The CDR3: CASGFPGLANNEQFF. CDR3 coding DNA: TGTGCCAGCGGATTCCCGGGACTGGCTAACAATGAGCAGTTCTTC. This chain joins TRBV27 and TRBJ2-1; maybe TRBD2 (6 bases). Germline CDR1 is MNHEY and CDR2 is SMNVEV (reference sequence). V lost 8 bases, J lost 5 bases, and 19 bases lay in between. The CDR3 totals 15 residues.

This clone turned up a few times. The chain has TRBV28 and TRBJ1-5, with 7 bases fitting TRBD1. The ends lost 8 bases at V and 1 base at J; junction bases unmatched: 11. There are 16 residues in the CDR3. CDR1 and CDR2 from the germline V gene are MDHEN and SYDVKM. Here the CDR3 reads CASSWGRGRSNQPQHF. The DNA of the CDR3 is TGTGCCAGCTCCTGGGGAAGGGGGCGAAGCAATCAGCCCCAGCATTTT.

This chain joins TRBV27 and TRBJ1-2; 9 nucleotides agree with TRBD1. The CDR3 spans 15 residues. V trimming: 6 bases; J trimming: 4 bases; junction bases outside the gene matches: 9. The V gene's germline CDR1 is MNHEY and CDR2 SMNVEV (reference sequence). The CDR3 bases are TGTGCCAGCAGATACAGGGGGCTGGACTTCTATGGCTACACCTTC. Protein sequence: CASRYRGLDFYGYTF.